This TCR beta chain was captured by sequencing in a study of Graves' ophthalmopathy and Graves' hyperthyroidism (dated by TCRdb to 2016 to 2019). Regarding the research as a whole: Peripheral blood was collected at initial diagnosis, prior to any treatment. The study used signatures of the TCR beta repertoire to tell Graves' ophthalmopathy apart from Graves' hyperthyroidism and to predict which patients would progress to ophthalmopathy. In total, around 130 blood samples were TCR-sequenced: approximately 42 ophthalmopathy, some 72 hyperthyroidism and about 17 hyperthyroidism-to-ophthalmopathy patients. To explore V-J signatures distinguishing ophthalmopathy from hyperthyroidism, a discovery set of 100 patients (about 44 ophthalmopathy, over 55 stable hyperthyroidism) was enrolled. An independent validation cohort was composed of 18 hyperthyroidism patients and 17 patients who later progressed from hyperthyroidism to ophthalmopathy. In a handful of hyperthyroidism patients, the T-cell repertoires found in thyroid tissue were compared with those found in blood. Following sample collection, hyperthyroidism patients were given methimazole at a starting dose of 30 mg daily, and ophthalmopathy patients were given high-dose intravenous methylprednisolone. The full study reports these points: Most expanded thyroid clonotypes with a frequency above 0.001 also appeared in blood, which suggests that blood repertoires may reflect the immune response in the thyroid. Ophthalmopathy was separated from stable hyperthyroidism by the 13-signature model with 85% to 90% sensitivity and 81% to 84% specificity in cross-validation and with 80%/75% in the test set. In validation, the model predicted ophthalmopathy progression with 55% to 71% sensitivity and less than 80% specificity; 12 predicted patients were CT-confirmed with GO in a median of about 6.2 months. Sample size was not statistically predetermined, and group allocation was not concealed from the investigators.

The sample holds many counts of this clonotype. Its recognized antigen is unknown. Base qualities were left out, and no much larger clone turns up one base away. For repertoire sequencing, the TCR beta CDR3 regions were amplified from RNA transcripts. HTBI primers and the Qiagen OneStep RT-PCR kit were used in a first-round RT-PCR, which was followed by a second-round multiplex PCR, size selection and purification. Libraries were sequenced on an Illumina HiSeq2000 using paired-end 100 bp reads. As for how the authors treated the data: SOAPnuke was used for read processing, and reads with adapters, uncalled bases, a mean Phred below 15, or no exact constant-primer or identifier match were discarded. High-quality paired reads were merged with COPE v1.2.5. Unique nucleotide sequences were defined as clonotypes and aligned to IMGT TRB V, D and J references using MiTCR v1.1. The analysis was limited to V-J combinations with a frequency above 0.0001, which together covered 99% to 99.2% of the repertoires. For each V-J combination, a TCR clonal expansion and chaos score was defined as the ratio of F50 clonal expansion to chaos observed in the TCRdist matrix. Features were reduced by Welch's t-statistics and random forest to more than 10 V-J combinations, which fed a naive Bayes classifier. The similarity between thyroid and blood repertoires was quantified using the Morisita-Horn index. The public reads were quality trimmed at Q25 with fastp and then assembled into clones with MiXCR by TCRdb, keeping productive beta chains. Every entry covers one CDR3 protein and lists the most common genes and DNA from its rows. These V and J calls derive from TCRdb rather than the authors' analysis. The sample has hundreds of thousands of distinct CDR3 sequences on record, about 41% of them singletons. The ten most abundant clones make up more than 3% of the sample.

Ophthalmopathy patients were characterized by moderately to severely active disease, a Clinical Activity Score of at least 3, a NOSPECS grade of at least 4, and a disease duration under 3 months. Patients with other autoimmune diseases, uncontrolled infections, pregnancy or lactation were excluded from the study. Clinical symptoms, serum thyroxine, TRAb, thyroid ultrasound and orbital computed tomography formed the basis of the diagnosis. PBMCs were isolated from roughly 10 ml of fresh peripheral blood by Ficoll-Paque density gradient centrifugation. Total RNA was extracted using Trizol reagent, and RNA quality was checked on an Agilent 2100 Bioanalyzer. Deletion took 3 bases off V and 3 bases off J, with a span of 11 bases between the germline ends. CDR1 SGHDN and CDR2 FVKESK were looked up in the germline V gene. From the cysteine through the phenylalanine, the CDR3 covers 15 amino acids. Only CDR3 DNA is held: 45 bases, read in frame from base 1.

The TCR was taken from an adult man with Graves' ophthalmopathy. The specimen sequenced was peripheral blood. The chain links TRBV14 with TRBJ2-2, with TRBD2 tentatively as D gene (6 bases match). The DNA sequence is TGTGCCAGCAGCCAGCGGGGATGGGACACCGGGGAGCTGTTTTTT. Protein translation: CASSQRGWDTGELFF.